The T cell receptor (beta chain) described here comes from a study of blood T cell repertoires in COVID-19. The protocol was immunoSEQ multiplex PCR, while the TCRdb copy is restricted to in-frame clones and leaves out a portion. The table includes about 220,000 clones, under 90% detected once. V was pared by 6 bases and J by 1 base, with 11 bases of the junction left unmatched. CDR3 size: 17 residues. Germline loops: CDR1 SNHLY, CDR2 FYNNEI. The sequence was obtained from a man aged 25-45 years with active or convalescent COVID-19. The chain employs TRBV2 and TRBJ2-2, with 7 bases fitting TRBD2. The specimen sequenced was peripheral blood. The CDR3 DNA follows: TGTGCCAGCAGGGACCAAGTTATAGCGGGGAACACCGGGGAGCTGTTTTTT. The encoded protein is CASRDQVIAGNTGELFF.